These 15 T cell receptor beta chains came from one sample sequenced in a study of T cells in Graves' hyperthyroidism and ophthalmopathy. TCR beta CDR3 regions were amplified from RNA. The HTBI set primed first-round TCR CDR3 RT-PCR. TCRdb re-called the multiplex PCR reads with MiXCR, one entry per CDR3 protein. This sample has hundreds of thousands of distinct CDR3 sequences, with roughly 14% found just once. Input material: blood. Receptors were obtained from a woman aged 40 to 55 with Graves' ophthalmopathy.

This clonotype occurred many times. For the CDR3, the DNA is TGTGCCCCTACCAGGGATGGAAACACCATATATTTT. This translates into CAPTRDGNTIYF. V is TRBV2 and J is TRBJ1-3; tentative D call: TRBD1 (5 bases). The CDR3 sequence is 12 residues long. V lost 11 bases to trimming and J lost 3 bases, with 11 bases between them. Germline V CDR1 and CDR2: SNHLY, FYNNEI.

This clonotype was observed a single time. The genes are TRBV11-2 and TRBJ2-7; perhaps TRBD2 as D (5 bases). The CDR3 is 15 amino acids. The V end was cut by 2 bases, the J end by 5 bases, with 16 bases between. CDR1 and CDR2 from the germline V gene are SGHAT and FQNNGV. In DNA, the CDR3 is TGTGCCAGCAGCTTATCCACCCCGGGGTTCGACGAGCAGTACTTC. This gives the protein CASSLSTPGFDEQYF. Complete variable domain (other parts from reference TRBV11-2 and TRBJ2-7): EAGVAQSPRYKIIEKRQSVAFWCNPISGHATLYWYQQILGQGPKLLIQFQNNGVVDDSQLPKDRFSAERLKGVDSTLKIQPAKLEDSAVYLCASSLSTPGFDEQYFGPGTRLTVT.

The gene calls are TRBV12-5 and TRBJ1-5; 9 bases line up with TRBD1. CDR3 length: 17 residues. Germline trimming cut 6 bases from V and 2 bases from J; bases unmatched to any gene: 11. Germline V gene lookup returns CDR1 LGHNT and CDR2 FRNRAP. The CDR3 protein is CASGRNGTGIGNQPQHF. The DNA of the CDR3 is TGTGCTAGTGGACGAAACGGGACAGGGATCGGCAATCAGCCCCAGCATTTT.

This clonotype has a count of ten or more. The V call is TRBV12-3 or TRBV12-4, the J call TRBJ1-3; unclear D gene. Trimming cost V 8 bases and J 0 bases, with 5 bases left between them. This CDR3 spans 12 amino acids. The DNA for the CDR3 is TGTGCCAGCTATCTCTCTGGAAACACCATATATTTT. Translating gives CASYLSGNTIYF.

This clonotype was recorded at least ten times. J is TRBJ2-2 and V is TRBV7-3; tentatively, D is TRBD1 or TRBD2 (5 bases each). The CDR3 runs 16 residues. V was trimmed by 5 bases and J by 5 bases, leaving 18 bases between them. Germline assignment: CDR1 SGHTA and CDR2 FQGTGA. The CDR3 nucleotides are TGTGCCAGCAGCCTCGGACACTCAACGGGGACCGGGGAGCTGTTTTTT. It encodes CASSLGHSTGTGELFF.

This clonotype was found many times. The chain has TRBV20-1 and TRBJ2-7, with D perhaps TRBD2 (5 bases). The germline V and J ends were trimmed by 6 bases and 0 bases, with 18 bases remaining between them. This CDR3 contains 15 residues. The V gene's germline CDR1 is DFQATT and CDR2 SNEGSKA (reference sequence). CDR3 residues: CSANSEDSVSYEQYF. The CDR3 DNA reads TGCAGTGCCAATTCAGAGGACTCCGTCTCCTACGAGCAGTACTTC.

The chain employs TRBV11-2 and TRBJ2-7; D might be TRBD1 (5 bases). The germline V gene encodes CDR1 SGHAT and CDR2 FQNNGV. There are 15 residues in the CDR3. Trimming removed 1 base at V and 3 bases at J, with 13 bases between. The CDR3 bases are TGTGCCAGCAGCTTAGGGGGCCAGACCTACTACGAGCAGTACTTC. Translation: CASSLGGQTYYEQYF. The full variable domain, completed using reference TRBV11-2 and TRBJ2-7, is EAGVAQSPRYKIIEKRQSVAFWCNPISGHATLYWYQQILGQGPKLLIQFQNNGVVDDSQLPKDRFSAERLKGVDSTLKIQPAKLEDSAVYLCASSLGGQTYYEQYFGPGTRLTVT.

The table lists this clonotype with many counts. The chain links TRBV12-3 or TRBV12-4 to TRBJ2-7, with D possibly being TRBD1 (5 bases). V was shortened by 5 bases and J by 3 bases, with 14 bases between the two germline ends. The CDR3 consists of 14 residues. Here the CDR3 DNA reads TGTGCCAGCAGTATACAGGCCGGCTTCTACGAGCAGTACTTC. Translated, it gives CASSIQAGFYEQYF.

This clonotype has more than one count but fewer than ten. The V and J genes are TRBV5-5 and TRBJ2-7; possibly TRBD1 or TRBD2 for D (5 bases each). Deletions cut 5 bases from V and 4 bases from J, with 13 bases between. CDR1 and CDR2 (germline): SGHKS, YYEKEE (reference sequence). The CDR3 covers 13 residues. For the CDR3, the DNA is TGTGCCAGCAGTCGGGACCTCATTTACGAGCAGTACTTC. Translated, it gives CASSRDLIYEQYF. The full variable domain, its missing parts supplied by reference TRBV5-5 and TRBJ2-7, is DAGVTQSPTHLIKTRGQQVTLRCSPISGHKSVSWYQQVLGQGPQFIFQYYEKEERGRGNFPDRFSARQFPNYSSELNVNALLLGDSALYLCASSRDLIYEQYFGPGTRLTVT.

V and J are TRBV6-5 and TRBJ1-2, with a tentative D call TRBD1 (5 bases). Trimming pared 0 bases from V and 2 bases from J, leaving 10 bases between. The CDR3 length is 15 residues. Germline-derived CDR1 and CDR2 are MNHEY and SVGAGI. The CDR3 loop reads CASSYSREGNYGYTF. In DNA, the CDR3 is TGTGCCAGCAGTTACTCGAGGGAGGGGAACTATGGCTACACCTTC.

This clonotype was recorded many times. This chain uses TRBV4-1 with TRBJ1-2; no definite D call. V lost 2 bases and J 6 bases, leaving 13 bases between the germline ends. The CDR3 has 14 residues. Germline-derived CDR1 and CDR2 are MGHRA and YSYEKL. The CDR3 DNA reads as TGCGCCAGCAGCCAACTGTCCGGGTGGGATGGCTACACCTTC. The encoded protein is CASSQLSGWDGYTF.

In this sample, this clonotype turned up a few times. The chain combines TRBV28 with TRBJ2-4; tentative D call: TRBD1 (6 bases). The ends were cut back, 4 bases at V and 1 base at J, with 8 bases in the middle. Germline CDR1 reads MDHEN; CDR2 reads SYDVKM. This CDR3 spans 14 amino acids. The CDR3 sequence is CASSSDRAKNIQYF. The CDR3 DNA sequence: TGTGCCAGCAGTTCTGACAGGGCCAAAAACATTCAGTACTTC. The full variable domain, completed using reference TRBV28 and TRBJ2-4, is DVKVTQSSRYLVKRTGEKVFLECVQDMDHENMFWYRQDPGLGLRLIYFSYDVKMKEKGDIPEGYSVSREKKERFSLILESASTNQTSMYLCASSSDRAKNIQYFGAGTRLSVL.

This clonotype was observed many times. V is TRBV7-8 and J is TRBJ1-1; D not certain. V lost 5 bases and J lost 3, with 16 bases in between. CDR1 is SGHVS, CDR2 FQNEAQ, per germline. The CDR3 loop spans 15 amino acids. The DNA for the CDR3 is TGTGCCAGCAGCCCCACCCCCGGGAGAGACACTGAAGCTTTCTTT. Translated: CASSPTPGRDTEAFF.

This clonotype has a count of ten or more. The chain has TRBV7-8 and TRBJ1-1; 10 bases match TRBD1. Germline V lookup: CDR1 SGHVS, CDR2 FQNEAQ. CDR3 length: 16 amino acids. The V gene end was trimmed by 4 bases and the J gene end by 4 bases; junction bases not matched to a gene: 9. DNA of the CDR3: TGTGCCAGCAGCTCCTATCTCGGGACAGGGGCCACTGAAGCTTTCTTT. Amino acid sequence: CASSSYLGTGATEAFF.

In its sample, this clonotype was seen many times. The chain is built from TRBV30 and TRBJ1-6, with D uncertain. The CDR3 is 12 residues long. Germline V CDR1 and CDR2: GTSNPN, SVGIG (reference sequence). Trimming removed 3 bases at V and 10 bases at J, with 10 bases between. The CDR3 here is CAWRTWSSPLHF. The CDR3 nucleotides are TGTGCCTGGAGGACCTGGAGCTCACCCCTCCACTTT.